The 8 T cell receptor beta chains given below trace back to one sample, sequenced in a study of blood T cells in healthy people across ages. The second PCR ran about 6 to 12 cycles with a sample-barcoded 5' primer and J-beta primers. Via MiXCR, TCRdb re-called the 5' RACE reads, giving one row per CDR3 protein. The sample carries 870,000 or so distinct CDR3 sequences, more than 25% recorded once. Sequences were obtained from blood. These receptor sequences come from a woman of 80 years or more in good health.

This clonotype was recorded at least ten times. This chain uses TRBV3-1 with TRBJ2-5; 7 positions match TRBD1. The V segment lost 4 bases and the J segment 4 bases; nucleotides outside the gene matches: 6. CDR1 is LGHDT, CDR2 YNNKEL, per germline (reference sequence). The CDR3 is 14 amino acids. CDR3 DNA sequence: TGTGCCAGCAGCCTACAGGGGTCGGGAGAGACCCAGTACTTC. Translating it yields CASSLQGSGETQYF.

Ten or more counts support this clonotype. The chain recombines TRBV6-5 with TRBJ1-1; possibly TRBD1 for D (5 bases). The CDR3 loop spans 13 amino acids. Deletions cut 6 bases from V and 5 bases from J, with 13 bases between. Germline lookup yields CDR1 MNHEY and CDR2 SVGAGI. CDR3 loop: CASSPGSGTEAFF. The CDR3 DNA is TGTGCCAGCAGCCCAGGGTCAGGGACTGAAGCTTTCTTT.

This clonotype came up many times. The rearrangement links TRBV15 to TRBJ2-3; TRBD1 matches at 8 bases. CDR3 length: 21 amino acids. V lost 2 bases, J lost 5 bases, and 24 bases stayed unmatched. Germline V gives CDR1 LNHNV, CDR2 YYDKDF (reference sequence). The chain's CDR3 is CATSRPDRGEQGRARRDTQYF. In DNA form, the CDR3 reads TGTGCCACCAGCAGACCAGACAGGGGAGAGCAAGGCCGAGCACGCAGAGATACGCAGTATTTT.

Many counts were recorded for this clonotype. The chain links TRBV20-1 to TRBJ1-2; TRBD1 might be the D (5 bases). The CDR3 sequence is 13 residues long. Germline-derived CDR1 and CDR2 are DFQATT and SNEGSKA (reference sequence). Trimming took off 2 bases at V and 3 bases at J, with 10 bases between the two ends. CDR3 amino acids: CSARQGGDYGYTF. CDR3 DNA sequence: TGCAGTGCTAGACAGGGAGGGGACTATGGCTACACCTTC.

This clonotype was detected a few times. The genes are TRBV18 and TRBJ2-6; no reliable D call. Germline CDR1 is KGHSH and CDR2 is LQKENI. The CDR3 runs 16 residues. V lost 2 bases to trimming and J lost 0 bases, with 8 bases between them. CDR3 protein: CASSPTPLSGANVLTF. The CDR3 DNA reads as TGTGCCAGCTCACCAACCCCCCTCTCTGGGGCCAACGTCCTGACTTTC.

The chain is built from TRBV24-1 and TRBJ2-5; the D gene is possibly TRBD1 (6 bases). Trimming pared 5 bases from V and 0 bases from J, leaving 15 bases between. The V gene's germline CDR1 is KGHDR and CDR2 SFDVKD. The CDR3 contains 16 residues. CDR3 in amino acids: CATSAPNTGYQETQYF. CDR3 in DNA: TGTGCCACCAGTGCCCCAAATACAGGGTACCAAGAGACCCAGTACTTC.

As to this clonotype: This may be a read error, as it is one base from a much larger clone. The V and J genes are TRBV6-2 or TRBV6-3 and TRBJ2-5, with no clear D. CDR3 size: 13 residues. Germline CDR1 is MNHEY and CDR2 is SVGEGT. Here the CDR3 DNA reads TGTGCCAGCACCGCCAAGGCAAGAGAGACCCGGTACTTC. It is translated as CASTAKARETRYF.

This clonotype was seen many times. The chain is built from TRBV2 and TRBJ2-5; TRBD2 matches 8 bases. The CDR3 runs to 15 residues. After removal of 6 bases from V and 3 bases from J, the junction contained 9 bases not matched to a gene. Germline lookup yields CDR1 SNHLY and CDR2 FYNNEI. The CDR3 sequence: CASSIQGLEKETQYF. The CDR3 DNA follows: TGTGCCAGCAGCATTCAGGGACTAGAAAAAGAGACCCAGTACTTC.